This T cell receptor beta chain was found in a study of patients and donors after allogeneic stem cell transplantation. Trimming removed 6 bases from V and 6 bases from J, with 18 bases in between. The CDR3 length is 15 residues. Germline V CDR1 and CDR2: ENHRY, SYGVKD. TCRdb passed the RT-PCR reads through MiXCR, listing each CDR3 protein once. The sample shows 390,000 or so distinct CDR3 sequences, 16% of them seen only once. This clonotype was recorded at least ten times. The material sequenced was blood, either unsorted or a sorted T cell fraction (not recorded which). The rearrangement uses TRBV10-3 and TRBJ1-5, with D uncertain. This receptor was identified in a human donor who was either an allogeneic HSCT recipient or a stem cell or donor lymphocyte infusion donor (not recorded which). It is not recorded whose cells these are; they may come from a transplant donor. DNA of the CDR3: TGTGCCATCAGCGGAACCGACGGGCTAAGTCAGCCCCAGCATTTT. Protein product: CAISGTDGLSQPQHF.